Listed below are T cell receptor beta chains from one sample, sequenced in a study of T cell changes during pregnancy in multiple sclerosis. Here immunoSEQ multiplex PCR was the method, and the copy in TCRdb shows in-frame clones only, minus some. The top ten clones hold roughly 0.7% of a sample with about 72,000 clones, around 92% of them seen once. The starting material was peripheral blood, obtained in the third trimester of pregnancy. These receptors were obtained from a female donor in good health, enrolled as a control in a pregnancy study. Each CDR3 is given with its conserved first and last residue. Each record gives: J gene, clone size, D gene, V gene, CDR3 DNA, CDR3 protein. D genes are given only for firm matches. Clone size, where shown, is once, few, many, or a class for clones that have expanded.

j_call: TRBJ1-3; clone_size: -; d_call: -; v_call: TRBV7-2; cdr3_nt: TGTGCCAGCAGCTGGGTCCTAGACTCTGGAAACACCATATATTTT; cdr3_aa: CASSWVLDSGNTIYF
j_call: TRBJ2-5; clone_size: -; d_call: -; v_call: TRBV4-1; cdr3_nt: TGCGCCAGCAGCCAAGAATATCGCGGGGTCCAAGAGACCCAGTACTTC; cdr3_aa: CASSQEYRGVQETQYF
j_call: TRBJ2-1; clone_size: -; d_call: -; v_call: TRBV28; cdr3_nt: TGTGCCAGCAGTTTTGGAGGTTCGTACAATGAGCAGTTCTTC; cdr3_aa: CASSFGGSYNEQFF
j_call: TRBJ1-6; clone_size: -; d_call: TRBD1; v_call: TRBV28; cdr3_nt: TGTGCCAGCAGTGACAAGGGGGCAATACGGTCACCCCTCCACTTT; cdr3_aa: CASSDKGAIRSPLHF
j_call: TRBJ1-6; clone_size: -; d_call: -; v_call: TRBV6-1; cdr3_nt: TGTGCCAGCAGTGAAAGGACCACAGGATCACCCCTCCACTTT; cdr3_aa: CASSERTTGSPLHF
j_call: TRBJ2-3; clone_size: -; d_call: -; v_call: TRBV7-2; cdr3_nt: TGTGCCAGCAGCGTCGGGAGCCAAGATACGCAGTATTTT; cdr3_aa: CASSVGSQDTQYF
j_call: TRBJ2-1; clone_size: -; d_call: TRBD2; v_call: TRBV19; cdr3_nt: TGTGCCAGTAGTATTTTTACGGGAGGGCCGTTCAAAGGCAATGAGCAGTTCTTC; cdr3_aa: CASSIFTGGPFKGNEQFF
j_call: TRBJ1-2; clone_size: -; d_call: TRBD1; v_call: TRBV5-4; cdr3_nt: TGTGCCAGCAGCACCCCTGGGGCCGGGACAGAAGGCTACACCTTC; cdr3_aa: CASSTPGAGTEGYTF
j_call: TRBJ1-1; clone_size: -; d_call: TRBD1; v_call: TRBV6-5; cdr3_nt: TGTGCCAGCAGTTACTCGTGGAAACAGGGGACTGAAGCTTTCTTT; cdr3_aa: CASSYSWKQGTEAFF
j_call: TRBJ2-3; clone_size: -; d_call: TRBD1; v_call: TRBV6-1; cdr3_nt: TGTGCCAGCCGGACAGGGGGCTTCTCGGATACGCAGTATTTT; cdr3_aa: CASRTGGFSDTQYF
j_call: TRBJ1-4; clone_size: -; d_call: TRBD1; v_call: TRBV10-1; cdr3_nt: TGCGCCAGCCCTAAGGACAGGATTGTTGCAACTAATGAAAAACTGTTTTTT; cdr3_aa: CASPKDRIVATNEKLFF
j_call: TRBJ2-3; clone_size: -; d_call: TRBD2; v_call: TRBV6-4; cdr3_nt: TGTGCCAGCAGTGGTGGTAGCGGGGCCACAGATACGCAGTATTTT; cdr3_aa: CASSGGSGATDTQYF
j_call: TRBJ2-7; clone_size: -; d_call: -; v_call: TRBV10-1; cdr3_nt: TGCGCCAGCAGTGAGCCGTCCGGGGGACTTCCACACCCAGAAGACTACGAGCAGTACTTC; cdr3_aa: CASSEPSGGLPHPEDYEQYF
j_call: TRBJ1-1; clone_size: -; d_call: -; v_call: TRBV6-1; cdr3_nt: TGTGCCAGCAGTGTCTGGACAGTTAACACTGAAGCTTTCTTT; cdr3_aa: CASSVWTVNTEAFF
j_call: TRBJ1-2; clone_size: -; d_call: -; v_call: TRBV6-1; cdr3_nt: TGTGCCAGCAGGGGAACGACAGAAGATGGCTACACCTTC; cdr3_aa: CASRGTTEDGYTF
j_call: TRBJ2-1; clone_size: -; d_call: TRBD2; v_call: TRBV7-7; cdr3_nt: TGTGCTAGCAGCTTAGGACTAGCGGGAGATGAGCAGTTCTTC; cdr3_aa: CASSLGLAGDEQFF
j_call: TRBJ2-7; clone_size: -; d_call: -; v_call: TRBV18; cdr3_nt: TGTGCCAGCTCACCAATGGCGGAATCTTTCTACGAGCAGTACTTC; cdr3_aa: CASSPMAESFYEQYF
j_call: TRBJ1-6; clone_size: -; d_call: TRBD1; v_call: TRBV28; cdr3_nt: TGTGCCAGCATCACAGGGGGTAGCTCCTATAATTCACCCCTCCACTTT; cdr3_aa: CASITGGSSYNSPLHF
j_call: TRBJ1-1; clone_size: few; d_call: -; v_call: TRBV20-1; cdr3_nt: TGCAGTGCCAACTCCGGGGGGCCTGCTTTCTTT; cdr3_aa: CSANSGGPAFF
j_call: TRBJ2-1; clone_size: -; d_call: TRBD2; v_call: TRBV9; cdr3_nt: TGTGCCAGCAGCGTAGTGGTGTCTCTAGCGGGAGACGATGAGCAGTTCTTC; cdr3_aa: CASSVVVSLAGDDEQFF
j_call: TRBJ1-1; clone_size: -; d_call: -; v_call: TRBV4-2; cdr3_nt: TGTGCCAGCAGCCAAGATCGAACACTGAACACTGAAGCTTTCTTT; cdr3_aa: CASSQDRTLNTEAFF
j_call: TRBJ2-3; clone_size: -; d_call: -; v_call: TRBV10-3; cdr3_nt: TGTGCCATCAGTGAGTCCGGCGGCGGAACGCAGTATTTT; cdr3_aa: CAISESGGGTQYF
j_call: TRBJ2-7; clone_size: -; d_call: -; v_call: TRBV4-1; cdr3_nt: TGCGCCAGCAGCCAAGAAGGAGAAATCGGGTCCTACGAGCAGTACTTC; cdr3_aa: CASSQEGEIGSYEQYF
j_call: TRBJ1-5; clone_size: -; d_call: -; v_call: TRBV7-2; cdr3_nt: TGTGCCAGCAGTTCAGGGTTTAGCAATCAGCCCCAGCATTTT; cdr3_aa: CASSSGFSNQPQHF
j_call: TRBJ1-1; clone_size: -; d_call: -; v_call: TRBV28; cdr3_nt: TGTGCCAGCAGCCCCTGGGGGGGAAAGGCTAGCACTGAAGCTTTCTTT; cdr3_aa: CASSPWGGKASTEAFF
j_call: TRBJ2-7; clone_size: -; d_call: -; v_call: TRBV19; cdr3_nt: TGTGCCAGTAGAAGAGACCGGGACTCCTACGAGCAGTACTTC; cdr3_aa: CASRRDRDSYEQYF
j_call: TRBJ1-4; clone_size: -; d_call: TRBD1; v_call: TRBV5-1; cdr3_nt: TGCGCCAGCAGCTTGGTAACAGGGGGCGATGAAAAACTGTTTTTT; cdr3_aa: CASSLVTGGDEKLFF
j_call: TRBJ1-2; clone_size: -; d_call: TRBD1; v_call: TRBV10-2; cdr3_nt: TGCGCCAGCATCCCGGGACAGGGCTTCTATGGCTACACCTTC; cdr3_aa: CASIPGQGFYGYTF
j_call: TRBJ2-1; clone_size: -; d_call: TRBD2; v_call: TRBV5-1; cdr3_nt: TGCGCCAGCAGCAAGGGACTAGCGGGAGTCAATGAGCAGTTCTTC; cdr3_aa: CASSKGLAGVNEQFF
j_call: TRBJ1-2; clone_size: -; d_call: -; v_call: TRBV11-2; cdr3_nt: TGTGCCAGCAGCTTATCGTCCGGGGGAAATGGCTACACCTTC; cdr3_aa: CASSLSSGGNGYTF
j_call: TRBJ1-4; clone_size: few; d_call: TRBD1; v_call: TRBV2; cdr3_nt: TGTGCCAGTATTGTTCGTGGGACAGAGACTAATGAAAAACTGTTTTTT; cdr3_aa: CASIVRGTETNEKLFF
j_call: TRBJ2-2; clone_size: -; d_call: -; v_call: TRBV9; cdr3_nt: TGTGCCAGCAGCGTAGGGTCAAACGGCGGGGAGCTGTTTTTT; cdr3_aa: CASSVGSNGGELFF
j_call: TRBJ2-3; clone_size: -; d_call: TRBD1; v_call: TRBV7-8; cdr3_nt: TGTGCCAGCAGCTGGGACAGGGGACCCGATACGCAGTATTTT; cdr3_aa: CASSWDRGPDTQYF
j_call: TRBJ1-6; clone_size: -; d_call: TRBD1; v_call: TRBV27; cdr3_nt: TGTGCCAGCAGTCCGCTATTGGGACAGAATTCACCCCTCCACTTT; cdr3_aa: CASSPLLGQNSPLHF
j_call: TRBJ1-4; clone_size: -; d_call: TRBD1; v_call: TRBV7-6; cdr3_nt: TGTGCCAGCAGCCGAACAGGGGCAACTAATGAAAAACTGTTTTTT; cdr3_aa: CASSRTGATNEKLFF
j_call: TRBJ2-3; clone_size: -; d_call: -; v_call: TRBV5-1; cdr3_nt: TGCGCCAGCAGCCCCTGGGGGCAGGCACCAGATACGCAGTATTTT; cdr3_aa: CASSPWGQAPDTQYF
j_call: TRBJ2-7; clone_size: -; d_call: TRBD1; v_call: TRBV6-5; cdr3_nt: TGTGCCAGCAGTCACCTGGACAGGGCCTACGAGCAGTACTTC; cdr3_aa: CASSHLDRAYEQYF
j_call: TRBJ1-5; clone_size: -; d_call: TRBD1; v_call: TRBV28; cdr3_nt: TGTGCCAGCAGTCCCCTCACAGGGGCCCAGCATTTT; cdr3_aa: CASSPLTGAQHF
j_call: TRBJ2-3; clone_size: once; d_call: -; v_call: TRBV29-1; cdr3_nt: TGCAGCGTTGATGCCAGGCGGGCGAGGGGCACAGATACGCAGTATTTT; cdr3_aa: CSVDARRARGTDTQYF
j_call: TRBJ1-6; clone_size: -; d_call: TRBD1; v_call: TRBV10-3; cdr3_nt: TGTGCCATCAGGGAGGCGGGACAGGGGGAGTATTCACCCCTCCACTTT; cdr3_aa: CAIREAGQGEYSPLHF
j_call: TRBJ1-6; clone_size: once; d_call: -; v_call: TRBV30; cdr3_nt: TGTGCCTGGGCGGGACGGAGTAATTCACCCCTCCACTTT; cdr3_aa: CAWAGRSNSPLHF
j_call: TRBJ2-7; clone_size: -; d_call: TRBD1; v_call: TRBV2; cdr3_nt: TGTGCCAGCAGTAGAAGGGACAGGGGACACTTC; cdr3_aa: CASSRRDRGHF
j_call: TRBJ2-3; clone_size: -; d_call: -; v_call: TRBV5-5; cdr3_nt: TGTGCCAGCTACAACGGACGGGAATACTACACAGATACGCAGTATTTT; cdr3_aa: CASYNGREYYTDTQYF
j_call: TRBJ2-7; clone_size: -; d_call: -; v_call: TRBV6-1; cdr3_nt: TGTGCCAGCAGTGGTCAGGGCAAGGCCTACGAGCAGTACTTC; cdr3_aa: CASSGQGKAYEQYF
j_call: TRBJ2-3; clone_size: -; d_call: TRBD1; v_call: TRBV5-5; cdr3_nt: TGTGCCAGCAGCTTCAAGGGGGCCCCAGATACGCAGTATTTT; cdr3_aa: CASSFKGAPDTQYF
j_call: TRBJ1-4; clone_size: -; d_call: -; v_call: TRBV19; cdr3_nt: TGTGCCAGTAGCACCGTGGGGGGATTGATAGCTGAAAAACTGTTTTTT; cdr3_aa: CASSTVGGLIAEKLFF
j_call: TRBJ1-2; clone_size: -; d_call: TRBD1; v_call: TRBV7-2; cdr3_nt: TGTGCCAGCAGCTTAACGGACAGGCCCGGAGGGGGCTACACCTTC; cdr3_aa: CASSLTDRPGGGYTF
j_call: TRBJ2-4; clone_size: -; d_call: -; v_call: TRBV7-9; cdr3_nt: TGTGCCAGCAGCCCCCCAGGGGTCAAAAACATTCAGTACTTC; cdr3_aa: CASSPPGVKNIQYF
j_call: TRBJ2-2; clone_size: -; d_call: -; v_call: TRBV5-4; cdr3_nt: TGTGCCAGCAGTCCTTATTCTTCGAACACCGGGGAGCTGTTTTTT; cdr3_aa: CASSPYSSNTGELFF
j_call: TRBJ2-5; clone_size: -; d_call: -; v_call: TRBV4-2; cdr3_nt: TGTGCCAGCAGCCTCGCCCGGGAGACCCAGTACTTC; cdr3_aa: CASSLARETQYF
j_call: TRBJ1-2; clone_size: -; d_call: TRBD1; v_call: TRBV27; cdr3_nt: TGTGCCAGCACCGCGATTGGACAGGGGAACTATGGCTACACCTTC; cdr3_aa: CASTAIGQGNYGYTF
j_call: TRBJ2-5; clone_size: -; d_call: TRBD1; v_call: TRBV7-7; cdr3_nt: TGTGCCAGCAGCCTCCTAGGACAGGTTAAAGAGACCCAGTACTTC; cdr3_aa: CASSLLGQVKETQYF
j_call: TRBJ2-1; clone_size: -; d_call: TRBD2; v_call: TRBV28; cdr3_nt: TGTGCCAGCAGTTTAAGCGGGAGCTCATACAATGAGCAGTTCTTC; cdr3_aa: CASSLSGSSYNEQFF